One and the same sample provided the 26 T cell receptor beta chains below, sequenced in a study of beta chain features in type 1 diabetes. Study-level points and caveats: Shorter TCRB CDR3s, moderately but significantly so, were found in Type 1 diabetes patients in all four CD4+ subsets.

Their target antigens are unknown. The entirety of the isolated RNA underwent reverse transcription, so expressed TCRB transcripts were sequenced. Profiled with immunoSEQ multiplex PCR; TCRdb holds only in-frame clones, not every one. The sample holds 25,000 to 30,000 clones, around 60% seen once. The sample comprised Tregs from blood. The source of these receptors is a woman younger than 45 with type 1 diabetes.

This chain joins TRBV28 and TRBJ2-7; 13 nucleotides line up with TRBD2. CDR1 MDHEN and CDR2 SYDVKM come from the germline V gene. The CDR3 covers 14 residues. The V and J ends lost 7 bases and 9 bases, in that order; junction bases with no gene match: 9. In DNA, the CDR3 is TGTGCCAGCAACTTTGGACTAGCGGGAGTTCGGCAGTACTTC. Its protein product is CASNFGLAGVRQYF. Combining the CDR3 with reference TRBV28 and TRBJ2-7 gives the whole variable domain DVKVTQSSRYLVKRTGEKVFLECVQDMDHENMFWYRQDPGLGLRLIYFSYDVKMKEKGDIPEGYSVSREKKERFSLILESASTNQTSMYLCASNFGLAGVRQYFGPGTRLTVT.

The chain combines TRBV27 with TRBJ1-2, with D possibly being TRBD1 (5 bases). The CDR3 loop spans 14 amino acids. The germline CDR1 and CDR2 sequences are MNHEY and SMNVEV (reference sequence). Trimming stripped 2 bases from V and 4 bases from J, with 11 bases between. This CDR3 reads CASSLIPGRYGYTF. The CDR3 bases are TGTGCCAGCAGTTTAATCCCAGGGCGCTATGGCTACACCTTC.

The chain is built from TRBV29-1 and TRBJ1-2; D unclear. The germline V and J ends were trimmed by 7 bases and 1 base, with 13 bases remaining between them. The CDR3 has 13 residues. Looked up from germline, CDR1 is SQVTM and CDR2 is ANQGSEA. Here the CDR3 DNA reads TGCAGCGCCCGTACGGGGAGTAACTATGGCTACACCTTC. It is translated as CSARTGSNYGYTF.

The chain couples TRBV18 to TRBJ2-3, with D unclear. Germline V gene lookup returns CDR1 KGHSH and CDR2 LQKENI. The V end was cut by 3 bases, the J end by 5 bases, with 15 bases between. The CDR3 is 15 residues long. In nucleotides, the CDR3 is TGTGCCAGCTCACCGTCCCCGAGAGGCCAAGATACGCAGTATTTT. It translates to CASSPSPRGQDTQYF.

This chain uses TRBV27 with TRBJ2-1; no firm D call. V was clipped by 10 bases and J by 6 bases, with 25 bases between them. In germline, CDR1 is MNHEY, CDR2 SMNVEV (reference sequence). CDR3 length: 16 residues. CDR3 sequence reads: CATLKLWSSFPNEQFF. For the CDR3, the DNA is TGTGCCACTCTGAAGCTATGGAGTAGTTTCCCCAATGAGCAGTTCTTC.

The chain has TRBV5-1 and TRBJ2-7; D is unclear. The CDR3 is made up of 14 amino acids. The germline V gene has CDR1 SGHRS and CDR2 YFSETQ. The V and J ends lost 3 bases and 2 bases respectively, with 12 bases between them. The CDR3 region has the DNA TGCGCCAGCAGCTCTGGGCGATATACCTACGAGCAGTACTTC. Its translation: CASSSGRYTYEQYF.

The chain has TRBV14 and TRBJ2-5; perhaps TRBD2 as D (5 bases). Germline values: CDR1 SGHDN, CDR2 FVKESK. Trimming took 3 bases from V and 5 from J, leaving 22 bases between them. This CDR3 has 17 residues. The CDR3 spells CASSQYRRGSPSETQYF. The DNA for the CDR3 is TGTGCCAGCAGCCAGTATCGACGGGGTTCTCCCAGCGAGACCCAGTACTTC.

This chain joins TRBV9 and TRBJ2-1; D ambiguous. Germline V gene data show CDR1 as SGDLS and CDR2 as YYNGEE. There are 13 residues in the CDR3. Trimming took off 0 bases at V and 13 bases at J, with 14 bases between the two ends. In DNA form, the CDR3 reads TGTGCCAGCAGCGTAGCTATTCGAGGTTTACAGTTCTTC. The encoded protein is CASSVAIRGLQFF.

V gene TRBV18 combines with J gene TRBJ1-5; D ambiguous. CDR3 size: 14 residues. The ends were cut back, 5 bases at V and 0 bases at J, with 8 bases in the middle. Germline assignment: CDR1 KGHSH and CDR2 LQKENI. CDR3 in DNA: TGTGCCAGCTCAGAGAATTATAGCAATCAGCCCCAGCATTTT. Amino acid sequence: CASSENYSNQPQHF.

This chain links TRBV6-1 with TRBJ1-1; unclear D gene. This CDR3 has 13 residues. Trimming stripped 7 bases from V and 1 base from J, with 10 bases between. The germline V gene encodes CDR1 MNHNS and CDR2 SASEGT. The CDR3 DNA reads as TGTGCCAGCAAAGGTAGGAGGAACACTGAAGCTTTCTTT. Protein: CASKGRRNTEAFF.

This clone has only one observation. The chain joins TRBV30 to TRBJ2-7; 9 bases are a match to TRBD2. V shed 5 bases and J 5 bases; nucleotides not matched to a gene: 10. This CDR3 is built from 14 residues. Germline V gene lookup returns CDR1 GTSNPN and CDR2 SVGIG (reference sequence). DNA of the CDR3: TGTGCCTGGGAACCCGGACTAGCGATCAACGAGCAGTACTTC. Translating it yields CAWEPGLAINEQYF.

The chain joins TRBV10-3 to TRBJ2-5; no clear D. The assigned J gene may be wrong: the sequence end matches TRBJ2-7 better. The CDR3 runs to 12 residues. Per germline, CDR1 ENHRY and CDR2 SYGVKD. In nucleotides, the CDR3 is TGTGCCATCAGTGAGCTTGCCTACGAGCAGTACTTC. Its protein is CAISELAYEQYF.

In DNA, the CDR3 is TGTGCCAGCAGTACCGGGACAGCCTACGAGCAGTACTTC. Amino acid sequence: CASSTGTAYEQYF. This chain joins TRBV6-5 and TRBJ2-7; 7 bases fit TRBD1. CDR1 and CDR2 from the germline V gene are MNHEY and SVGAGI. Trimming took 5 bases from V and 2 from J; bases not matched to a gene: 3. The CDR3 length is 13 residues.

The V call is TRBV27, the J call TRBJ2-2; D possibly corresponds to TRBD1 (6 bases). Germline values: CDR1 MNHEY, CDR2 SMNVEV (reference sequence). The CDR3 totals 18 residues. The V and J ends lost 1 base and 1 base respectively, with 16 bases between them. The DNA of the CDR3 is TGTGCCAGCAGTTTATTGGGGGCCAGAGGGAGGAACACCGGGGAGCTGTTTTTT. Its protein is CASSLLGARGRNTGELFF.

The table lists this clone with a count of one. The chain joins TRBV6-5 to TRBJ1-2; 7 nucleotides align to TRBD1. Germline CDR1 is MNHEY and CDR2 is SVGAGI. This CDR3 has 12 amino acids. V lost 11 bases, J lost 5 bases, and 8 bases stayed unmatched. The CDR3, as DNA: TGTGCCGGCACGACAGGGAGGTATGGCTACACCTTC. Translating it yields CAGTTGRYGYTF.

The chain employs TRBV18 and TRBJ2-1; D uncertain. The V gene lost 2 bases and the J gene lost 8 bases, with 10 bases spanning the gap. Germline-derived CDR1 and CDR2 are KGHSH and LQKENI. The CDR3 has 13 amino acids. This CDR3 reads CASSPGTLDEQFF. The CDR3 DNA reads as TGTGCCAGCTCACCAGGTACTCTGGATGAGCAGTTCTTC.

This sequence joins TRBV28 and TRBJ2-7; TRBD1 matches at 9 bases. V shed 6 bases and J 3 bases; nucleotides not matched to a gene: 12. Germline values: CDR1 MDHEN, CDR2 SYDVKM. The CDR3 is 16 amino acids. The CDR3 protein is CASSIRTGGSIYEQYF. CDR3 in DNA: TGTGCCAGCAGCATCCGAACAGGGGGCTCCATCTACGAGCAGTACTTC.

The gene calls are TRBV7-9 and TRBJ1-3; D remains unclear. The CDR3 covers 14 residues. Per the germline V gene, CDR1 is SEHNR and CDR2 is FQNEAQ (reference sequence). Trimming removed 2 bases at V and 0 bases at J, with 5 bases between. CDR3 region: CASSLTDSGNTIYF. The CDR3 nucleotides are TGTGCCAGCAGCTTAACAGACTCTGGAAACACCATATATTTT.

This chain joins TRBV5-4 and TRBJ2-1; 15 nucleotides agree with TRBD2. Per germline, CDR1 SGHNT and CDR2 YYREEE (reference sequence). The CDR3 extends over 16 amino acids. Losses at the gene ends were 4 bases for V and 6 bases for J; bases not matched to a gene: 5. DNA of the CDR3: TGTGCCAGCAGCCCCCGGACTAGCGGGAGGGCCAATGAGCAGTTCTTC. Its protein is CASSPRTSGRANEQFF. Using reference TRBV5-4 and TRBJ2-1 for the parts outside the CDR3, the full variable domain is ETGVTQSPTHLIKTRGQQVTLRCSSQSGHNTVSWYQQALGQGPQFIFQYYREEENGRGNFPPRFSGLQFPNYSSELNVNALELDDSALYLCASSPRTSGRANEQFFGPGTRLTVL.

In its sample, this clone was seen a few times. The chain joins TRBV28 to TRBJ2-6; TRBD1 is a possible D gene (5 bases). Germline V gene data show CDR1 as MDHEN and CDR2 as SYDVKM. This CDR3 spans 15 amino acids. V lost 7 bases to trimming and J lost 0 bases, with 10 bases between them. The CDR3 region is CASNTGPSGANVLTF. For the CDR3, the DNA is TGTGCCAGCAATACAGGCCCCTCTGGGGCCAACGTCCTGACTTTC.

V usage is TRBV30 and J usage is TRBJ2-2; 12 bases align to TRBD2. Germline trimming cut 1 base from V and 3 bases from J; bases unmatched to any gene: 0. The CDR3 extends over 15 amino acids. Germline loops: CDR1 GTSNPN, CDR2 SVGIG (reference sequence). This chain's CDR3 is CAWSGLAGDTGELFF. The CDR3 nucleotides are TGTGCCTGGAGTGGACTAGCGGGAGACACCGGGGAGCTGTTTTTT. Looking up the rest from reference TRBV30 and TRBJ2-2 gives the full variable domain: SQTIHQWPATLVQPVGSPLSLECTVEGTSNPNLYWYRQAAGRGLQLLFYSVGIGQISSEVPQNLSASRPQDRQFILSSKKLLLSDSGFYLCAWSGLAGDTGELFFGEGSRLTVL.

The rearrangement links TRBV9 to TRBJ2-1; D gene ambiguous. Germline CDR1 is SGDLS and CDR2 is YYNGEE. This CDR3 is 15 amino acids long. The germline V and J ends were trimmed by 0 bases and 0 bases, with 7 bases remaining between them. The DNA of the CDR3 is TGTGCCAGCAGCGTAGCCCTGAGCTCCTACAATGAGCAGTTCTTC. As protein: CASSVALSSYNEQFF.

This clone occurred a few times. CDR3 sequence (DNA): TGTGCCATAGAAAGCGGGACTAGGGGCAACAATGAGCAGTTCTTC. Amino acids: CAIESGTRGNNEQFF. The rearrangement joins TRBV28 to TRBJ2-1; 8 bases agree with TRBD2. The CDR3 sequence is 15 residues long. CDR1 is MDHEN and CDR2 is SYDVKM in the germline V gene. Trimming at V came to 10 bases and at J to 5 bases, leaving 13 bases not matched to a gene.

This clone was detected only a few times. The gene calls are TRBV7-9 and TRBJ2-1, with 11 bases lining up with TRBD2. The junction had 10 bases not matched to a gene; V was cut back by 5 bases and J by 7 bases. This CDR3 is built from 16 residues. Germline V lookup: CDR1 SEHNR, CDR2 FQNEAQ (reference sequence). CDR3 nucleotides: TGTGCCAGCAGCGTTCCGACTAGCGGGAACCGTAATGAGCAGTTCTTC. Its protein product is CASSVPTSGNRNEQFF. The whole variable domain, remainder taken from reference TRBV7-9 and TRBJ2-1, is DTGVSQNPRHKITKRGQNVTFRCDPISEHNRLYWYRQTLGQGPEFLTYFQNEAQLEKSRLLSDRFSAERPKGSFSTLEIQRTEQGDSAMYLCASSVPTSGNRNEQFFGPGTRLTVL.

J is TRBJ2-7 and V is TRBV19, with D perhaps TRBD2 (6 bases). Germline V gene data show CDR1 as LNHDA and CDR2 as SQIVND (reference sequence). Trimming took off 7 bases at V and 4 bases at J, with 20 bases between the two ends. This CDR3 comprises 15 residues. This CDR3 reads CASNPGTSLSYEQYF. The DNA for the CDR3 is TGTGCCAGTAACCCGGGGACTTCGCTAAGTTACGAGCAGTACTTC.

This chain joins TRBV7-9 and TRBJ2-5, with D perhaps TRBD2 (6 bases). Germline CDR1 is SEHNR and CDR2 is FQNEAQ (reference sequence). CDR3 length: 13 amino acids. Trimming left V 3 bases short and J 4 bases short, with 9 bases between. DNA of the CDR3: TGTGCCAGCAGCTTTGCGGGGACAGAGACCCAGTACTTC. Translated: CASSFAGTETQYF.